The rows below give T cell receptor beta chains drawn from one sample of a study of cytomegalovirus exposure and HLA in healthy donors. TCRdb's copy holds only in-frame clones and misses some; the assay was immunoSEQ multiplex PCR. The repertoire includes 75,000 to 95,000 clones, roughly 83% of them detected once, and 2.1% sits in the top ten. Sequences were obtained from PBMCs. These receptors originate from a man aged 18 to 35 in good health and CMV-seronegative. Each CDR3 is given with its conserved first and last residue. Fields, in order: J gene, clone size, V gene, D gene, CDR3 protein, CDR3 DNA. D genes are given only for firm matches. Size is stated for part of the rows, as once, few or many counts, or as a class when the clone is expanded.

TRBJ2-7 | - | TRBV7-6 | - | CASSLTGSLSYEQYF | TGTGCCAGCAGCTTAACAGGATCCCTCTCCTACGAGCAGTACTTC
TRBJ2-1 | - | TRBV9 | - | CASSVDRGDEQFF | TGTGCCAGCAGCGTAGATAGAGGCGATGAGCAGTTCTTC
TRBJ2-7 | - | TRBV7-6 | - | CASRPSRDSHYEQYF | TGTGCCAGCAGACCCAGCCGCGACAGTCACTACGAGCAGTACTTC
TRBJ2-7 | - | TRBV10-3 | - | CAISGGLEQYF | TGTGCCATCAGTGGCGGGCTTGAGCAGTACTTC
TRBJ2-3 | - | TRBV7-9 | TRBD2 | CASSFWTSGRSTDTQYF | TGTGCCAGCAGCTTCTGGACTAGCGGGAGGAGCACAGATACGCAGTATTTT
TRBJ2-4 | - | TRBV7-6 | - | CASSPHYSGVAKNIQYF | TGTGCCAGCAGCCCCCATTACTCCGGGGTTGCAAAAAACATTCAGTACTTC
TRBJ2-7 | - | TRBV7-2 | TRBD2 | CASSRGLAGGENEQYF | TGTGCCAGCAGCAGGGGACTAGCGGGAGGGGAGAACGAGCAGTACTTC
TRBJ1-5 | - | TRBV7-8 | - | CASSSAGGNQPQHF | TGTGCCAGCAGCTCAGCCGGGGGCAATCAGCCCCAGCATTTT
TRBJ1-4 | - | TRBV5-1 | TRBD1 | CASRRTGAFNEKLFF | TGCGCCAGCCGGAGAACAGGGGCCTTCAATGAAAAACTGTTTTTT
TRBJ2-7 | once | TRBV19 | - | CASSTSSAQSYEQYF | TGTGCCAGTAGTACCTCTAGCGCCCAATCCTACGAGCAGTACTTC
TRBJ1-2 | - | TRBV19 | - | CASSIKGLRGYTF | TGTGCCAGTAGTATAAAGGGGCTGCGTGGCTACACCTTC
TRBJ1-1 | once | TRBV12-5 | TRBD1 | CASGFWTGVNTEAFF | TGTGCTAGTGGTTTCTGGACAGGAGTGAACACTGAAGCTTTCTTT
TRBJ2-7 | - | TRBV6-1 | TRBD2 | CASSGKGTNPPYEQYF | TGTGCCAGCAGTGGGAAAGGGACTAACCCACCCTACGAGCAGTACTTC
TRBJ1-4 | - | TRBV18 | - | CASSPTIPTNEKLFF | TGTGCCAGCTCACCCACAATTCCGACTAATGAAAAACTGTTTTTT
TRBJ2-1 | - | TRBV2 | TRBD1 | CASSRQGPNNNEQFF | TGTGCCAGCAGTAGACAGGGACCGAATAACAATGAGCAGTTCTTC
TRBJ2-7 | - | TRBV7-8 | - | CASSSRQGGEQYF | TGTGCCAGCAGCTCGCGACAGGGAGGCGAGCAGTACTTC
TRBJ1-1 | - | TRBV15 | - | CATSGGRALMNTEAFF | TGTGCCACCAGCGGAGGGAGGGCCCTTATGAACACTGAAGCTTTCTTT
TRBJ2-7 | - | TRBV6-6 | - | CASRFTGYEQYF | TGTGCCAGCAGGTTTACAGGGTACGAGCAGTACTTC
TRBJ1-2 | - | TRBV11-2 | - | CASNQVRRAGYGYTF | TGTGCCAGCAACCAAGTGAGGAGGGCGGGCTATGGCTACACCTTC
TRBJ2-1 | - | TRBV5-4 | TRBD1 | CASSQQGRDYNEQFF | TGTGCCAGCAGCCAACAGGGGCGAGATTACAATGAGCAGTTCTTC
TRBJ2-1 | - | TRBV5-8 | - | CASSLALLSYNEQFF | TGTGCCAGCAGCTTGGCCCTCCTTTCCTACAATGAGCAGTTCTTC
TRBJ2-1 | - | TRBV18 | - | CASSPLGGEQFF | TGTGCCAGCTCACCACTGGGAGGTGAGCAGTTCTTC
TRBJ1-2 | - | TRBV19 | TRBD1 | CASIMTGTGLSGYTF | TGTGCCAGTATTATGACCGGGACAGGGCTTTCCGGCTACACCTTC
TRBJ2-7 | - | TRBV5-4 | TRBD1 | CASSDGQGATYEQYF | TGTGCCAGCAGCGACGGACAGGGGGCTACCTACGAGCAGTACTTC
TRBJ1-1 | - | TRBV15 | TRBD1 | CATSRETGTEAFF | TGTGCCACCAGCAGAGAGACAGGGACTGAAGCTTTCTTT
TRBJ2-6 | - | TRBV9 | - | CASSVATGPGANVLTF | TGTGCCAGCAGCGTAGCTACAGGACCTGGGGCCAACGTCCTGACTTTC
TRBJ2-2 | - | TRBV7-9 | - | CASSYGGTGELFF | TGTGCCAGCAGCTACGGGGGCACCGGGGAGCTGTTTTTT
TRBJ2-2 | - | TRBV13 | - | CASSSRGSTGELFF | TGTGCCAGCAGCTCCCGGGGGTCTACCGGGGAGCTGTTTTTT
TRBJ2-7 | - | TRBV9 | - | CASSVGDSGSYEQYF | TGTGCCAGCAGCGTAGGAGATAGCGGTTCCTACGAGCAGTACTTC
TRBJ2-5 | - | TRBV5-8 | - | CASSRARPGQETQYF | TGTGCCAGCAGTCGAGCCAGGCCAGGCCAAGAGACCCAGTACTTC
TRBJ2-1 | - | TRBV6-6 | TRBD2 | CASSHPSGRAREQFF | TGTGCCAGCAGCCACCCTAGCGGGAGGGCCCGTGAGCAGTTCTTC
TRBJ2-1 | few | TRBV10-1 | TRBD2 | CASSVLAGGSNEQFF | TGCGCCAGCAGCGTTCTAGCGGGAGGGAGCAATGAGCAGTTCTTC
TRBJ2-7 | - | TRBV19 | - | CASSNVRGYHIKSSYEQYF | TGTGCCAGTAGTAATGTACGAGGGTACCACATAAAAAGCTCCTACGAGCAGTACTTC
TRBJ2-7 | - | TRBV5-1 | - | CASSNRNSYEQYF | TGCGCCAGCAGCAACAGAAACTCCTACGAGCAGTACTTC
TRBJ1-2 | - | TRBV5-8 | - | CASSLGLRGLYYGYTF | TGTGCCAGCAGCTTGGGGCTGAGGGGGTTGTACTATGGCTACACCTTC
TRBJ2-7 | - | TRBV9 | - | CASSVGDYEQYF | TGTGCCAGCAGCGTCGGTGACTACGAGCAGTACTTC
TRBJ2-2 | - | TRBV5-6 | - | CASSLAVTGELFF | TGTGCCAGCAGCTTAGCGGTCACCGGGGAGCTGTTTTTT
TRBJ2-1 | - | TRBV5-1 | - | CASSFGGTNNEQFF | TGCGCCAGCAGCTTTGGCGGGACCAACAATGAGCAGTTCTTC
TRBJ2-3 | - | TRBV5-8 | TRBD2 | CASSYSGAPPDTQYF | TGTGCCAGCAGCTACAGCGGGGCCCCACCAGATACGCAGTATTTT
TRBJ2-7 | - | TRBV4-1 | - | CASSQARRREQYF | TGCGCCAGCAGCCAAGCGCGGAGGCGTGAGCAGTACTTC
TRBJ1-1 | - | TRBV2 | - | CASSEALLSLYAEAFF | TGTGCCAGCAGTGAAGCGCTGTTGTCCCTCTACGCTGAAGCTTTCTTT
TRBJ1-5 | once | TRBV6-1 | - | CASSEGGNDQPQHF | TGTGCCAGCAGTGAAGGCGGGAATGATCAGCCCCAGCATTTT
TRBJ1-5 | few | TRBV25-1 | - | CASSDATDYSNQPQHF | TGTGCCAGCAGTGACGCGACAGATTATAGCAATCAGCCCCAGCATTTT
TRBJ2-1 | once | TRBV4-1 | TRBD2 | CASSQAGTSWYNEQFF | TGCGCCAGCAGCCAAGCGGGGACTAGCTGGTACAATGAGCAGTTCTTC